Included here is one T cell receptor beta chain sequence, with context. What it binds is not known. These data come from a study of beta chain features in type 1 diabetes. General study results and limits: There was a moderate but significant shortening of TCRB CDR3s in all four CD4+ subsets of Type 1 diabetes patients.

Trimming removed 4 bases from V and 2 bases from J; junction bases left unmatched: 6. CDR3 length equals 16 residues. The germline gives CDR1 MNHNS, CDR2 SASEGT. The investigators reverse transcribed all of the isolated RNA, so they sequenced expressed TCRB transcripts. Profiled with immunoSEQ multiplex PCR; TCRdb holds only in-frame clones, not every one. This sample carries under 200,000 clones, 6.5% to 10% of them seen once, and the ten largest clones take 0.45% to 0.55%. The sample taken for sequencing was central memory CD4+ T cells from blood. This receptor was obtained from a woman aged 18-35 years with type 1 diabetes. J is TRBJ1-4 and V is TRBV6-1; 8 positions agree with TRBD1. The CDR3 DNA is TGTGCCAGCAGTGTGCGACAGGGGATCACTAATGAAAAACTGTTTTTT. Amino acids: CASSVRQGITNEKLFF.